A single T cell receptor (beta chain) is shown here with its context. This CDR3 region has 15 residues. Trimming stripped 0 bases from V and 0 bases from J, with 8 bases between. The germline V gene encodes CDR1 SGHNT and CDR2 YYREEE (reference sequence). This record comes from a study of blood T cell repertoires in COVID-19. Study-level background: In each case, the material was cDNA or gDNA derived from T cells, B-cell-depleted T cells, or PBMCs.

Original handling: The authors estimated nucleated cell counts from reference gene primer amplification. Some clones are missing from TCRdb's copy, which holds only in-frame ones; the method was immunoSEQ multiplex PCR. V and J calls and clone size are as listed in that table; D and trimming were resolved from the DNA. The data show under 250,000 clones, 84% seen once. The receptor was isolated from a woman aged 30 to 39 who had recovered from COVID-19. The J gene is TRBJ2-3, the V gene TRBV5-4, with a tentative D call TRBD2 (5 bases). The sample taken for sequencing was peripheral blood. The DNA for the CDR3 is TGTGCCAGCAGCTTGGCGGGAACTAGCACAGATACGCAGTATTTT. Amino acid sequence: CASSLAGTSTDTQYF.